This T cell receptor (beta chain) derives from a study of T cells in Graves' hyperthyroidism and ophthalmopathy. Regions amplified from RNA transcripts were the TCR beta CDR3 regions. First-round RT-PCR of the TCR CDR3 relied on the HTBI primer set. A single record per CDR3 protein comes from TCRdb applying MiXCR to the multiplex PCR reads. The repertoire has approximately 510,000 distinct CDR3 sequences, 46% of them found once; the top ten carry around 47%. The trim removed 7 bases at V and 1 base at J, leaving 7 bases unmatched. The CDR3 is 14 residues long. Specimen: peripheral blood or thyroid tissue (not recorded which). The rearrangement links TRBV12-3 or TRBV12-4 to TRBJ2-7, with TRBD1 matching 7 bases. The receptor comes from an adult woman with Graves' disease, either hyperthyroidism or ophthalmopathy (not recorded which). CDR3 region: CASKLQGSSYEQYF. In nucleotides, the CDR3 is TGTGCCAGCAAATTACAGGGGTCATCCTACGAGCAGTACTTC.